The entry that follows covers one T cell receptor (beta chain) sequence. V lost 0 bases to trimming and J lost 9 bases; unmatched junction nucleotides: 9. This CDR3 has 16 amino acids. The germline V gene encodes CDR1 SGHVS and CDR2 FQNEAQ. This specimen belongs to a study of blood T cell repertoires in COVID-19. For the study at large: Among Cohort 3 donors, those recovered had two negative PCRs, clearance, or symptom resolution. Samples representing acute and convalescent COVID-19 were sourced from the United States, Italy and Spain. PBMCs, B-cell-depleted T cells, or T cells provided the cDNA or gDNA that made up the material.

In the original analysis: Nucleated cell counts were estimated from reference gene primer amplification. Using immunoSEQ multiplex PCR, the repertoire was profiled, and TCRdb retains in-frame clones only, with some absent. V, J and clone size derive from that table, while D and trimming were established from the DNA sequence. In the table there are about 360,000 clones, approximately 89% of which are singletons. Sequenced: PBMCs or T cells enriched from blood (not recorded which). This chain links TRBV7-8 with TRBJ2-4, with 9 positions matching TRBD2. This receptor was obtained from a middle-aged man in a cohort exposed to, infected with or recovered from COVID-19 (not recorded which). The CDR3 DNA follows: TGTGCCAGCAGCTTAGCGTTGGTAGCGGGAGAGTTCATTCAGTACTTC. Its translation is CASSLALVAGEFIQYF. Supplemented by reference TRBV7-8 and TRBJ2-4, the full variable domain reads GAGVSQSPRYKVAKRGQDVALRCDPISGHVSLFWYQQALGQGPEFLTYFQNEAQLDKSGLPSDRFFAERPEGSVSTLKIQRTQQEDSAVYLCASSLALVAGEFIQYFGAGTRLSVL.